The 21 T cell receptor beta chains below come from one sample, sequenced in a study of T-cell memory formation after mild COVID-19. One entry per CDR3 protein results from TCRdb running MiXCR on the 5' RACE reads. The table includes about 430,000 distinct CDR3 sequences, approximately 25% detected once. The material sequenced was PBMCs or a T cell subset sorted from them (not recorded which). These receptors were collected from an adult woman who had mild COVID-19 (a few samples of this study predate the infection). Cell type and time point are not known.

This chain joins TRBV5-1 and TRBJ1-5, with TRBD1 matching over 7 bases. The germline V gene encodes CDR1 SGHRS and CDR2 YFSETQ. V lost 0 bases, J lost 1 base, and 7 bases stayed unmatched. The CDR3 runs to 17 residues. CDR3 sequence (DNA): TGCGCCAGCAGCTTGGCCCCACCGGGACAGAGCAATCAGCCCCAGCATTTT. This codes for CASSLAPPGQSNQPQHF.

The rearrangement uses TRBV11-3 and TRBJ2-5, with 11 bases fitting TRBD2. The CDR3 is 16 amino acids. Germline CDR1 and CDR2: SGHNT and YENEEA. V lost 4 bases and J lost 4; bases outside the gene matches: 8. The CDR3 nucleotides are TGTGCCAGCAGCTGGGAGTTACTAGCGGGAGTAGAGACCCAGTACTTC. It yields the protein CASSWELLAGVETQYF.

The chain has TRBV5-1 and TRBJ2-3; D not resolved. Per germline, CDR1 SGHRS and CDR2 YFSETQ. Trimming removed 3 bases from V and 2 bases from J, with 16 bases in between. This CDR3 comprises 16 residues. The CDR3, as DNA: TGCGCCAGCAGCTCCTCGTCCCCCGGAGCCACAGATACGCAGTATTTT. It translates to CASSSSSPGATDTQYF.

The chain employs TRBV5-1 and TRBJ2-7; D unclear. Germline V CDR1 and CDR2: SGHRS, YFSETQ. This CDR3 spans 17 amino acids. Trimming removed 4 bases at V and 3 bases at J, with 23 bases between. The CDR3 is CASSNTIAATILYEQYF. CDR3 DNA: TGCGCCAGCAGCAACACCATCGCGGCCACTATCCTCTACGAGCAGTACTTC. The whole variable domain, filled in from reference TRBV5-1 and TRBJ2-7, reads KAGVTQTPRYLIKTRGQQVTLSCSPISGHRSVSWYQQTPGQGLQFLFEYFSETQRNKGNFPGRFSGRQFSNSRSEMNVSTLELGDSALYLCASSNTIAATILYEQYFGPGTRLTVT.

This clonotype has a handful of counts. The V gene is TRBV24-1, the J gene TRBJ1-1; weak D call: TRBD1 (5 bases). V dropped 7 bases and J dropped 1 base, with 9 bases sitting between them. Germline CDR1 is KGHDR and CDR2 is SFDVKD. The length of the CDR3 is 13 residues. CDR3 sequence (DNA): TGTGCCACCAGGGGACGAACGAACACTGAAGCTTTCTTT. Protein: CATRGRTNTEAFF.

This chain links TRBV7-9 with TRBJ2-1; 8 nucleotides agree with TRBD2. V lost 5 bases and J lost 6; bases outside the gene matches: 9. Germline V gene sequence: CDR1 SEHNR, CDR2 FQNEAQ (reference sequence). CDR3 length: 15 amino acids. The CDR3 sequence: CASSPTSGFSNEQFF. CDR3 in DNA: TGTGCCAGCAGCCCAACTAGCGGATTTAGCAATGAGCAGTTCTTC.

J is TRBJ1-2 and V is TRBV20-1; TRBD1 matches at 10 bases. The germline V gene encodes CDR1 DFQATT and CDR2 SNEGSKA (reference sequence). V lost 5 bases to trimming and J lost 4 bases; unmatched junction nucleotides: 10. The CDR3 consists of 15 residues. CDR3 protein: CSASRQGAAFYGYTF. As DNA, the CDR3 is TGCAGTGCTTCCCGACAGGGGGCCGCCTTCTATGGCTACACCTTC.

This clonotype was recorded a few times. The CDR3 nucleotides read TGTGCCACCAGTGATGCGGACAGGGAGACCGGGGAGCTGTTTTTT. It specifies CATSDADRETGELFF. The chain links TRBV24-1 to TRBJ2-2; the match to TRBD1 covers 8 bases. Germline V lookup: CDR1 KGHDR, CDR2 SFDVKD. This CDR3 is 15 amino acids long. V lost 3 bases to trimming and J lost 5 bases; unmatched junction nucleotides: 4.

V usage is TRBV7-2 and J usage is TRBJ2-3, with 11 bases lining up with TRBD2. J lost 8 bases, V lost 2 bases, and 9 bases had no gene match. Germline V lookup: CDR1 SGHTA, CDR2 FQGNSA. CDR3 length equals 16 residues. CDR3 residues: CASSLRLAGGEGTQYF. The DNA for the CDR3 is TGTGCCAGCAGCTTAAGGCTAGCGGGAGGCGAGGGTACGCAGTATTTT.

This clonotype was seen a handful of times. The CDR3 protein is CASSAGPAGEQYF. CDR3 nucleotides: TGTGCCAGCAGCGCGGGGCCAGCGGGCGAGCAGTACTTC. This chain uses TRBV7-8 with TRBJ2-7; possible D gene TRBD2, 6 bases. Between the trimmed V and J ends, which lost 5 bases and 6 bases, there was a span of 14 bases. The CDR3 spans 13 residues. Germline V gene lookup returns CDR1 SGHVS and CDR2 FQNEAQ.

The chain has TRBV4-3 and TRBJ2-3; D may be TRBD2 (6 bases). Deletions cut 5 bases from V and 2 bases from J, with 29 bases between. CDR1 and CDR2 (germline): LGHNA, YSLEER. CDR3 length: 20 residues. The CDR3 DNA follows: TGCGCCAGCAGCACCCGAGGCGGGATTCGAAGTCGGGGATCCACAGATACGCAGTATTTT. This encodes CASSTRGGIRSRGSTDTQYF.

This clonotype showed up just a few times. The rearrangement uses TRBV3-1 and TRBJ2-2; perhaps TRBD1 as D (6 bases). Germline CDR1 and CDR2: LGHDT and YNNKEL (reference sequence). The CDR3 contains 14 residues. V lost 4 bases to trimming and J lost 2 bases, with 8 bases between them. The CDR3 DNA sequence: TGTGCCAGCAGCCGGGACATAAACACCGGGGAGCTGTTTTTT. It specifies CASSRDINTGELFF.

The chain employs TRBV25-1 and TRBJ2-4, with 10 bases identical to TRBD1. The germline V gene has CDR1 MGHDK and CDR2 SYGVNS. The J segment lost 5 bases and the V segment lost 7 bases, leaving 2 bases of the junction unmatched. This CDR3 comprises 13 residues. CDR3 nucleotide sequence: TGTGCCAGCATCGGGACAGGGGAAAACATTCAGTACTTC. Translating it yields CASIGTGENIQYF.

This clonotype was counted a few times. This chain connects TRBV5-1 to TRBJ2-5; tentatively, D is TRBD1 (6 bases). Germline V lookup: CDR1 SGHRS, CDR2 YFSETQ. The CDR3 extends over 14 amino acids. V dropped 4 bases and J dropped 1 base, with 11 bases sitting between them. The CDR3 region is CASSPQGIQETQYF. The CDR3 DNA sequence: TGCGCCAGCAGCCCGCAGGGGATCCAAGAGACCCAGTACTTC.

This clonotype was detected ten times or more. The chain uses TRBV4-2 and TRBJ2-1; maybe TRBD2 (7 bases). Germline V gene sequence: CDR1 LGHNA, CDR2 YNFKEQ. CDR3 length: 16 amino acids. Between the trimmed V and J ends, which lost 1 base and 2 bases, there was a span of 12 bases. In DNA form, the CDR3 reads TGTGCCAGCAGCCAAGTTGGCGGGGGCCCCTACAATGAGCAGTTCTTC. Amino acids: CASSQVGGGPYNEQFF.

The rearrangement joins TRBV12-3 or TRBV12-4 to TRBJ1-2; D may be TRBD1 (5 bases). V lost 6 bases to trimming and J lost 1 base, with 9 bases between them. There are 13 residues in the CDR3. CDR3 amino acids: CASRQGHNYGYTF. The CDR3 DNA is TGTGCCAGCAGGCAGGGCCATAACTATGGCTACACCTTC.

The chain carries TRBV14 and TRBJ2-7, with a possible D match to TRBD2 (6 bases). CDR1 SGHDN and CDR2 FVKESK come from the germline V gene. Deletions cut 0 bases from V and 3 bases from J, with 18 bases between. The CDR3 sequence is 17 residues long. The DNA of the CDR3 is TGTGCCAGCAGCCAAGATCGTGGGGGAGGATTCGGCTACGAGCAGTACTTC. It codes for CASSQDRGGGFGYEQYF.

The sample holds many counts of this clonotype. The J gene is TRBJ2-1, the V gene TRBV7-2; D not resolved. Per the germline V gene, CDR1 is SGHTA and CDR2 is FQGNSA. There are 14 residues in the CDR3. The ends were cut back, 1 base at V and 3 bases at J, with 7 bases in the middle. CDR3 residues: CASSLDPNYNEQFF. DNA for the CDR3: TGTGCCAGCAGCTTAGACCCGAACTACAATGAGCAGTTCTTC. Full variable domain (outside the CDR3, taken from reference TRBV7-2 and TRBJ2-1): GAGVSQSPSNKVTEKGKDVELRCDPISGHTALYWYRQSLGQGLEFLIYFQGNSAPDKSGLPSDRFSAERTGGSVSTLTIQRTQQEDSAVYLCASSLDPNYNEQFFGPGTRLTVL.

The chain combines TRBV24-1 with TRBJ2-6; 7 positions match TRBD1. The V gene end was trimmed by 3 bases and the J gene end by 2 bases; junction bases not matched to a gene: 9. The CDR3 is made up of 18 amino acids. The germline V gene has CDR1 KGHDR and CDR2 SFDVKD. The CDR3 protein is CATSDTLSTGPGANVLTF. In nucleotides, the CDR3 is TGTGCCACCAGTGATACACTGTCGACAGGGCCTGGGGCCAACGTCCTGACTTTC.

This clonotype appeared a few times. The V and J genes are TRBV20-1 and TRBJ2-1, with D possibly TRBD2 on 5 matching bases. From germline, CDR1 is DFQATT and CDR2 SNEGSKA (reference sequence). V lost 3 bases to trimming and J lost 5 bases, with 17 bases between them. This CDR3 has 15 amino acids. The CDR3 protein is CSASDGSRPHNEQFF. CDR3 nucleotides: TGCAGTGCTAGTGATGGGAGCCGACCCCACAATGAGCAGTTCTTC.

The chain joins TRBV24-1 to TRBJ1-5, with TRBD1 matching 7 bases. Germline CDR1 is KGHDR and CDR2 is SFDVKD. The ends lost 4 bases at V and 1 base at J; junction bases unmatched: 0. CDR3 length equals 14 residues. CDR3 sequence reads: CATSEQGSNQPQHF. CDR3 coding DNA: TGTGCCACCAGTGAACAGGGGAGCAATCAGCCCCAGCATTTT.